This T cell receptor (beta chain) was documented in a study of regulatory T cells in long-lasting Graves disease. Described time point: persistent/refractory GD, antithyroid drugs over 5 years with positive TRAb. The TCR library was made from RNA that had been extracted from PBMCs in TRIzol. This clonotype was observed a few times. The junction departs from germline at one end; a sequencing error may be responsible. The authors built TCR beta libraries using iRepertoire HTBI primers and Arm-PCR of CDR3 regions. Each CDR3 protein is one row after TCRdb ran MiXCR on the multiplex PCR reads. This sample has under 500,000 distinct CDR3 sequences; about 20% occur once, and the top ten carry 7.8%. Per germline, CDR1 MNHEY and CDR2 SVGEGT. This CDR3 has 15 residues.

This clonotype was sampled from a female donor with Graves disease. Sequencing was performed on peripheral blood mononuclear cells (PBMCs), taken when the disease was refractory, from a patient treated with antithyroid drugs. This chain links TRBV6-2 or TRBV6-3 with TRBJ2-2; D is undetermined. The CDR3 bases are TGTGCCAGCAGTTATCGGGCAAGGAACGCCGGGGAGCTGTTTTTT. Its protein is CASSYRARNAGELFF.